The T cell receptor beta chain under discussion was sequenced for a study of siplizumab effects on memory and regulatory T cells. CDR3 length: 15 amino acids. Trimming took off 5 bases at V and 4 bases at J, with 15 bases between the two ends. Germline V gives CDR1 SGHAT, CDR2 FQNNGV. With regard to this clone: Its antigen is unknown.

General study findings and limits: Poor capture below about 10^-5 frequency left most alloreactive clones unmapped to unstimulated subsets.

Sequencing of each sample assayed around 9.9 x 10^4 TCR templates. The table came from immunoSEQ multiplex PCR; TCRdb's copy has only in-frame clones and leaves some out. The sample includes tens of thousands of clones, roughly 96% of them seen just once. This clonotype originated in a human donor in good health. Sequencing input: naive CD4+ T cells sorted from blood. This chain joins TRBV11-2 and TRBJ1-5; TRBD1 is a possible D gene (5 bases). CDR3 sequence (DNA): TGTGCCAGCAGCATCTCGACGGGGGGGAATCAGCCCCAGCATTTT. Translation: CASSISTGGNQPQHF.